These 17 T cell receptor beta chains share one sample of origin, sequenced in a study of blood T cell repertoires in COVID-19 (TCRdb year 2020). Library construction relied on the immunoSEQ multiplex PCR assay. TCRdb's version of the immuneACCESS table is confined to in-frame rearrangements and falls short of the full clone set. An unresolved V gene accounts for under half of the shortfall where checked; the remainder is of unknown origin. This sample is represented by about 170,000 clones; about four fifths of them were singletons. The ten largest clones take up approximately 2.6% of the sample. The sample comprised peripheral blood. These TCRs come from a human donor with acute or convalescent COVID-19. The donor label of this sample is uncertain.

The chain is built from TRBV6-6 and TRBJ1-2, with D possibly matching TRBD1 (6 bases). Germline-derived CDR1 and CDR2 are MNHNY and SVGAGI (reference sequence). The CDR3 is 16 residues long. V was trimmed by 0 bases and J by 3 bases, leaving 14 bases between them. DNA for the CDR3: TGTGCCAGCAGTTACTCGAGGGGGAGCATGGACTATGGCTACACCTTC. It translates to CASSYSRGSMDYGYTF.

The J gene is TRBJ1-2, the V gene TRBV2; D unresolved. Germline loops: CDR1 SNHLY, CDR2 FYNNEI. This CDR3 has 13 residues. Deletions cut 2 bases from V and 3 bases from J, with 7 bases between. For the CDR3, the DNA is TGTGCCAGCAGTGAAACAGCTTACTATGGCTACACCTTC. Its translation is CASSETAYYGYTF.

CDR3 region: CASSFTGVYGYTF. In DNA, the CDR3 is TGTGCCAGCAGTTTTACAGGGGTCTATGGCTACACCTTC. This chain links TRBV28 with TRBJ1-2; 7 bases agree with TRBD1. This CDR3 is 13 amino acids long. From germline, CDR1 is MDHEN and CDR2 SYDVKM. V lost 3 bases to trimming and J lost 4 bases; unmatched junction nucleotides: 2.

CDR3 nucleotide sequence: TGTGCCACCGAGGACAGGAACTCTGGAAACACCATATATTTT. Its protein is CATEDRNSGNTIYF. This chain links TRBV10-3 with TRBJ1-3; 7 nucleotides agree with TRBD1. The CDR3 is made up of 14 amino acids. CDR1 and CDR2 from the germline V gene are ENHRY and SYGVKD. J was trimmed by 0 bases and V by 10 bases; bases with no gene match: 6.

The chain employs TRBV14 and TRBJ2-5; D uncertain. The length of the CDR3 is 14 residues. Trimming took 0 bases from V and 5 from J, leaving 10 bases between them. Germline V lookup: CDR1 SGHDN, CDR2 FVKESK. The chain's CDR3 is CASSQEVDSETQYF. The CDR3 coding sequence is TGTGCCAGCAGCCAAGAGGTCGACTCGGAGACCCAGTACTTC.

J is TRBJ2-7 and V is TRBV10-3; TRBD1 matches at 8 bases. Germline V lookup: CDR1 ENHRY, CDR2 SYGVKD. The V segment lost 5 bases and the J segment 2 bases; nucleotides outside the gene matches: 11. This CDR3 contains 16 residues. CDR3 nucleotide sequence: TGTGCCATCAGTACCGACAGGGGTCCCTTAACCTACGAGCAGTACTTC. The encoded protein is CAISTDRGPLTYEQYF.

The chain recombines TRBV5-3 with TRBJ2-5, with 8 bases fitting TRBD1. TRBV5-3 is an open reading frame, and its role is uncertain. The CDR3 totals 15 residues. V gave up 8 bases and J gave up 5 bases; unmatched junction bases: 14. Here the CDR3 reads CASLPWTGRAETQYF. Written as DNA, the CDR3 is TGTGCCAGTCTTCCTTGGACAGGGCGGGCGGAGACCCAGTACTTC.

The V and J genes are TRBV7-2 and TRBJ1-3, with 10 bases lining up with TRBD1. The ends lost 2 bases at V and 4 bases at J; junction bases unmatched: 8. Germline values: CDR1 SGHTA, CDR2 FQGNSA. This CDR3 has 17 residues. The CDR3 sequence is CASSLTGGQGVGNTIYF. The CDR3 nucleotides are TGTGCCAGCAGCTTAACTGGAGGACAGGGGGTCGGAAACACCATATATTTT.

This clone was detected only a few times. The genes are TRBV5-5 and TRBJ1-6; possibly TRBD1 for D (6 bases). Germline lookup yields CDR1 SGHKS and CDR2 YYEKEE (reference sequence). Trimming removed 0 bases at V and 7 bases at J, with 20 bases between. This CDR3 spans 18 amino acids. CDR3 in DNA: TGTGCCAGCAGCTTGGAAGCAACAGGGTACACTCAAAATTCACCCCTCCACTTT. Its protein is CASSLEATGYTQNSPLHF.

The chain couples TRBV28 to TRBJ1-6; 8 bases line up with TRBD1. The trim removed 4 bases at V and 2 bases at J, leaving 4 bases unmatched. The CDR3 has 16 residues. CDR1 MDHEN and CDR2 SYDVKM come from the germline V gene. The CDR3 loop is CASSSAGGPYNSPLHF. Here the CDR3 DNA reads TGTGCCAGCAGTTCGGCAGGGGGCCCCTATAATTCACCCCTCCACTTT.

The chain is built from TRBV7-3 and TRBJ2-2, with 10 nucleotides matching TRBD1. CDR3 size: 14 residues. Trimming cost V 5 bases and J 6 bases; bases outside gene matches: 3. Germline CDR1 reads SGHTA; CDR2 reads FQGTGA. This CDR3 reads CASSRQGAAGELFF. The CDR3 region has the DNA TGTGCCAGCAGCCGACAGGGGGCCGCCGGGGAGCTGTTTTTT.

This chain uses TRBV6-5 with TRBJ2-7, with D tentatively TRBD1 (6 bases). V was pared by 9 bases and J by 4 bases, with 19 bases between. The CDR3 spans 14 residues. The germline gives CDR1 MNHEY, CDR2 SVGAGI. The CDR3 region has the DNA TGTGCCAGTCCGGACAGATCATTCGGGTACGAGCAGTACTTC. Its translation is CASPDRSFGYEQYF.

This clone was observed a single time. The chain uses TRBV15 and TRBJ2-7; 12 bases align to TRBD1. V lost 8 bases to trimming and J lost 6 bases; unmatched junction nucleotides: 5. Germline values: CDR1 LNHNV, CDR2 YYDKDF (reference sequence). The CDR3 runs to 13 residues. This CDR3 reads CATARDRGLEQYF. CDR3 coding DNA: TGTGCCACCGCCCGGGACAGGGGGCTCGAGCAGTACTTC.

The CDR3 coding sequence is TGTGCCATCAGGGGGCCAGGGCCGGGGGACTATGGCTACACCTTC. It is translated as CAIRGPGPGDYGYTF. V gene TRBV10-3 combines with J gene TRBJ1-2, with D maybe TRBD1 (5 bases). V was trimmed by 6 bases and J by 3 bases, leaving 17 bases between them. Germline V gives CDR1 ENHRY, CDR2 SYGVKD. The CDR3 sequence is 15 residues long.

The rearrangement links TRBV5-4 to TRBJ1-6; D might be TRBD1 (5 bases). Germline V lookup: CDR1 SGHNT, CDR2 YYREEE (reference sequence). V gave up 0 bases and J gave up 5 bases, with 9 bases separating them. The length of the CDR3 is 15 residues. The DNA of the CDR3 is TGTGCCAGCAGCTTGGGGGGGGGAAATAATTCACCCCTCCACTTT. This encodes CASSLGGGNNSPLHF.

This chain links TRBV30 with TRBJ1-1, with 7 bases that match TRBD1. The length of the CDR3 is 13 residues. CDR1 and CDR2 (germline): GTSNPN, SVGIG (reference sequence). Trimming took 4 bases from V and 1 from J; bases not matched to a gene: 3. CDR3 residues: CAWTGTENTEAFF. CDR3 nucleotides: TGTGCCTGGACCGGGACAGAGAACACTGAAGCTTTCTTT. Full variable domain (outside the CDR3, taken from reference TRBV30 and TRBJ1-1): SQTIHQWPATLVQPVGSPLSLECTVEGTSNPNLYWYRQAAGRGLQLLFYSVGIGQISSEVPQNLSASRPQDRQFILSSKKLLLSDSGFYLCAWTGTENTEAFFGQGTRLTVV.

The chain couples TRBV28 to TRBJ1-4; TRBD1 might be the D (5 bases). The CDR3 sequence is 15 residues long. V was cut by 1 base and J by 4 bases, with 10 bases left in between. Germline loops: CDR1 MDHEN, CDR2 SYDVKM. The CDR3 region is CASSLLGGDNEKLFF. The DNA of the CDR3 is TGTGCCAGCAGTTTATTGGGGGGGGATAATGAAAAACTGTTTTTT.